The present TCR beta chain was sequenced within a study of shared clonotypes between healthy human individuals. Sequencing was performed with immunoSEQ multiplex PCR; in TCRdb, only in-frame clones are kept and a portion is missing. The table lists around 340,000 clones, around 79% of them singletons. What was sequenced was memory CD4+ T cells sorted from blood. Sample subset: CD45RA-negative fraction. The TCR sequence derives from a man aged 30 to 45 in good health.

The chain's CDR3 is CASRQQGISTDTQYF. The CDR3 coding sequence is TGTGCCAGCAGACAGCAGGGTATCAGCACAGATACGCAGTATTTT. The rearrangement joins TRBV6-1 to TRBJ2-3; a possible D gene is TRBD1 (5 bases). Per the germline V gene, CDR1 is MNHNS and CDR2 is SASEGT. The CDR3 loop spans 15 amino acids. The ends were cut back, 6 bases at V and 0 bases at J, with 13 bases in the middle.